This T cell receptor (beta chain) derives from a study of blood T cell repertoires in COVID-19. On the study more broadly: Acute and convalescent COVID-19 samples came from the United States, Italy and Spain. T cells, B-cell-depleted T cells, or PBMCs supplied cDNA or gDNA.

Per the authors' pipeline: From reference gene primer amplification, estimates of nucleated cell counts were derived. This table comes from immunoSEQ multiplex PCR, and its TCRdb copy is limited to in-frame clones, with some not included. Clone size and V and J calls were adopted from that table, with D and trimming inferred from the DNA. The sample lists 95,000 to 100,000 clones, 85% occurring once. CDR1 and CDR2 (germline): MDHEN, SYDVKM. CDR3 length equals 14 residues. Trimming cost V 4 bases and J 5 bases; bases outside gene matches: 5. The material sequenced was peripheral blood. This receptor was identified in a woman in her 70s with active or convalescent COVID-19. The rearrangement uses TRBV28 and TRBJ2-3; TRBD1 matches at 8 bases. CDR3 protein: CASSSGTGVDTQYF. CDR3 bases: TGTGCCAGCAGTTCCGGGACAGGCGTAGATACGCAGTATTTT. The full variable domain, its missing parts supplied by reference TRBV28 and TRBJ2-3, is DVKVTQSSRYLVKRTGEKVFLECVQDMDHENMFWYRQDPGLGLRLIYFSYDVKMKEKGDIPEGYSVSREKKERFSLILESASTNQTSMYLCASSSGTGVDTQYFGPGTRLTVL.